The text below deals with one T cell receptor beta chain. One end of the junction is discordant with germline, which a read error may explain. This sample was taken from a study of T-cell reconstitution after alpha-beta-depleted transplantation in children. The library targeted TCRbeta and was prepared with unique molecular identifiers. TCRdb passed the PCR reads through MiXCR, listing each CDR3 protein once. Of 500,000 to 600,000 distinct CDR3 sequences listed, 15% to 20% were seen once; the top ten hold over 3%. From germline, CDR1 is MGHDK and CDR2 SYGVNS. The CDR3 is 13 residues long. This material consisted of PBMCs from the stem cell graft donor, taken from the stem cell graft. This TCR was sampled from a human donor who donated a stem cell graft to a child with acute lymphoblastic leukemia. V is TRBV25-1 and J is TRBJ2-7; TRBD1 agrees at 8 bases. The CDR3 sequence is CASSESGEGQAAF. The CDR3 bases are TGTGCCAGCAGTGAATCGGGAGAGGGACAGGCGGCGTTC.